This T cell receptor beta chain was identified during a study of T cell repertoires in cytomegalovirus infection. Study-level points and caveats: CMV-specific TCR beta clonotypes restricted by HLA-C were the ones dominating the ex vivo response.

MiXCR, run by TCRdb on the reads, gives a single entry per CDR3 protein. This sample yields roughly 150,000 distinct CDR3 sequences, of which about 20% are seen a single time; approximately 10% belongs to the top ten. With respect to this clonotype: Its target is not known. This CDR3 is missing its conserved last phenylalanine or tryptophan, likely due to a read error.

The germline gives CDR1 SGHVS, CDR2 FNYEAQ. This CDR3 region has 14 residues. The chain joins TRBV7-6 to TRBJ2-5; no clear D gene. Material for sequencing was PBMCs. The TCR comes from a human donor in good health (CMV status not recorded). Some clones in this sample may be carry-over from other donors' samples. The CDR3 sequence is CASSPLPRRETQYL. CDR3 coding DNA: TGTGCTAGCAGCCCACTGCCAAGACGGGAGACCCAGTACCTC.